Listed here are 25 T cell receptor beta chains from one sample, sequenced in a study of CD8 T cells in ankylosing spondylitis. Whole-study results and caveats: For ankylosing spondylitis blood, a TCR beta motif of about eight highly homologous variants appeared characteristic.

TCRdb used MiXCR to reprocess the 5' RACE reads, holding one entry per CDR3 protein. The sample shows hundreds of thousands of distinct CDR3 sequences, about 15% of them seen only once. Antigens of these TCRs are unknown. What was sequenced was blood, either unsorted or a sorted T cell fraction (not recorded which). These receptors all stem from a male donor with ankylosing spondylitis.

Many counts were recorded for this clonotype. J is TRBJ2-1 and V is TRBV7-2, with no clear D. Trimming took off 4 bases at V and 5 bases at J, with 3 bases between the two ends. The germline CDR1 and CDR2 sequences are SGHTA and FQGNSA. The CDR3 totals 11 residues. The CDR3, as DNA: TGTGCCAGCAGCTCGAACAATGAGCAGTTCTTC. Protein: CASSSNNEQFF.

The V call is TRBV7-9, the J call TRBJ2-1; D gene ambiguous. This CDR3 comprises 14 residues. V was pared by 1 base and J by 4 bases, with 8 bases between. The germline V gene has CDR1 SEHNR and CDR2 FQNEAQ (reference sequence). The CDR3 sequence: CASSLVMAYNEQFF. DNA for the CDR3: TGTGCCAGCAGCTTAGTTATGGCGTACAATGAGCAGTTCTTC.

The sample holds a few counts of this clonotype. The chain is built from TRBV7-6 and TRBJ2-3, with 13 bases identical to TRBD2. The CDR3 has 16 amino acids. Unmatched junction bases numbered 6, after V lost 5 bases and J lost 4 bases. CDR1 is SGHVS and CDR2 is FNYEAQ in the germline V gene. This CDR3 is CASSLGLAGAADTQYF. CDR3 in DNA: TGTGCCAGCAGCCTAGGACTAGCGGGAGCGGCAGATACGCAGTATTTT.

The chain links TRBV30 to TRBJ2-2; no clear D. CDR3 length: 13 amino acids. The V gene's germline CDR1 is GTSNPN and CDR2 SVGIG (reference sequence). V lost 2 bases and J 1 base, leaving 5 bases between the germline ends. CDR3 loop: CAWSRRNTGELFF. The DNA for the CDR3 is TGTGCCTGGAGTCGTAGGAACACCGGGGAGCTGTTTTTT.

The rearrangement uses TRBV18 and TRBJ2-5; TRBD2 is a possible D gene (6 bases). V lost 2 bases and J 5 bases, leaving 15 bases between the germline ends. The CDR3 spans 15 residues. The germline V gene encodes CDR1 KGHSH and CDR2 LQKENI. CDR3 residues: CASSPYGGGRETQYF. The CDR3 bases are TGTGCCAGCTCACCATACGGTGGAGGGAGGGAGACCCAGTACTTC.

This clonotype was observed a few times. V usage is TRBV29-1 and J usage is TRBJ1-5, with D unresolved. Germline CDR1 is SQVTM and CDR2 is ANQGSEA. Trimming shortened V by 5 bases and J by 4 bases, and 15 bases separated the two germline ends. CDR3 length: 14 residues. The DNA of the CDR3 is TGCAGCGTTTACGAGGGCAAACCTAATCAGCCCCAGCATTTT. Amino acid sequence: CSVYEGKPNQPQHF.

V and J are TRBV5-1 and TRBJ1-4, with 8 bases fitting TRBD1. Germline assignment: CDR1 SGHRS and CDR2 YFSETQ. The CDR3 contains 17 residues. Unmatched junction bases numbered 6, after V lost 0 bases and J lost 2 bases. The CDR3 loop is CASSLAGGVWTNEKLFF. CDR3 DNA: TGCGCCAGCAGCTTGGCAGGGGGCGTCTGGACTAATGAAAAACTGTTTTTT.

The chain combines TRBV15 with TRBJ2-3, with D maybe TRBD2 (5 bases). V was cut by 6 bases and J by 2 bases, with 15 bases left in between. Germline CDR1 and CDR2: LNHNV and YYDKDF (reference sequence). The CDR3 runs to 15 residues. The CDR3 DNA reads as TGTGCCACCAGGATCGGGGTGGGAATCACAGATACGCAGTATTTT. Amino acids: CATRIGVGITDTQYF.

The rearrangement links TRBV10-3 to TRBJ1-1; D uncertain. This CDR3 spans 14 amino acids. With 6 bases removed from V and 1 base from J, the gap between germline ends came to 12 bases. Germline V gene sequence: CDR1 ENHRY, CDR2 SYGVKD. The CDR3 nucleotides are TGTGCCATCAGCCCCCTACAAGGGAACACTGAAGCTTTCTTT. Translated, it gives CAISPLQGNTEAFF.

This clonotype was detected a few times. This chain connects TRBV21-1 to TRBJ1-1. TRBV21-1 corresponds to a pseudogene. The length of the CDR3 is 14 residues. The CDR3 reads CASSRGVVVTEAFF. In DNA form, the CDR3 reads TGTGCCAGCAGCAGAGGGGTAGTAGTCACTGAAGCTTTCTTT.

The genes are TRBV2 and TRBJ1-1, with D perhaps TRBD1 (5 bases). The ends were cut back, 6 bases at V and 3 bases at J, with 11 bases in the middle. Germline CDR1 SNHLY, CDR2 FYNNEI. This CDR3 spans 13 amino acids. CDR3 coding DNA: TGTGCCAGCAGGGAACAGGAAGACACTGAAGCTTTCTTT. Residues: CASREQEDTEAFF.

The chain has TRBV29-1 and TRBJ2-3; D remains ambiguous. The germline gives CDR1 SQVTM, CDR2 ANQGSEA. The CDR3 is 13 residues long. The V end was cut by 4 bases, the J end by 0 bases, with 8 bases between. CDR3 in amino acids: CSVGRQSTDTQYF. Written as DNA, the CDR3 is TGCAGCGTTGGGCGGCAGAGCACAGATACGCAGTATTTT.

The chain uses TRBV20-1 and TRBJ1-2, with a tentative D call TRBD1 (5 bases). The CDR3 loop spans 14 amino acids. V lost 4 bases to trimming and J lost 4 bases, with 16 bases between them. Per germline, CDR1 DFQATT and CDR2 SNEGSKA (reference sequence). The CDR3 region is CSAIPPGQTYGYTF. In DNA, the CDR3 is TGCAGTGCTATACCCCCAGGGCAAACCTATGGCTACACCTTC.

This rearrangement joins TRBV6-1 to TRBJ1-5, with D possibly being TRBD1 (6 bases). The germline gives CDR1 MNHNS, CDR2 SASEGT. The germline V and J ends were trimmed by 6 bases and 4 bases, with 16 bases remaining between them. The CDR3 covers 15 residues. DNA for the CDR3: TGTGCCAGCAGCCCAACAGGGACCCTTAATCAGCCCCAGCATTTT. This translates into CASSPTGTLNQPQHF.

V is TRBV20-1 and J is TRBJ2-5, with D possibly TRBD2 on 5 matching bases. CDR3 size: 14 residues. Germline CDR1 reads DFQATT; CDR2 reads SNEGSKA (reference sequence). The V gene lost 2 bases and the J gene lost 2 bases, with 12 bases spanning the gap. CDR3 in DNA: TGCAGTGCTAGACTACCGGGGAGACAAGAGACCCAGTACTTC. Protein: CSARLPGRQETQYF.

The rearrangement uses TRBV20-1 and TRBJ2-3, with D possibly matching TRBD2 (5 bases). This CDR3 region has 15 residues. CDR1 DFQATT and CDR2 SNEGSKA come from the germline V gene (reference sequence). The V and J ends lost 6 bases and 0 bases respectively, with 16 bases between them. Here the CDR3 reads CSAKEQRTSTDTQYF. The CDR3, as DNA: TGCAGTGCGAAAGAACAGCGGACTAGCACAGATACGCAGTATTTT.

The chain links TRBV20-1 to TRBJ1-1, with a possible D match to TRBD1 (5 bases). Trimming cost V 5 bases and J 4 bases, with 23 bases left between them. Germline loops: CDR1 DFQATT, CDR2 SNEGSKA (reference sequence). The length of the CDR3 is 16 residues. The CDR3 loop reads CSAPPGTPGSGTEAFF. DNA for the CDR3: TGCAGTGCTCCTCCTGGGACCCCCGGATCGGGCACTGAAGCTTTCTTT.

This clonotype has only a few counts. The chain uses TRBV20-1 and TRBJ2-1, with TRBD1 as a possible D gene (6 bases). Trimming left V 6 bases short and J 6 bases short, with 18 bases between. Germline CDR1 is DFQATT and CDR2 is SNEGSKA (reference sequence). This CDR3 contains 14 residues. CDR3 sequence reads: CSARQGLGFNEQFF. CDR3 in DNA: TGCAGTGCCAGGCAGGGGCTGGGATTCAATGAGCAGTTCTTC.

This clonotype was recorded a few times. The chain employs TRBV20-1 and TRBJ2-1, with 10 positions matching TRBD2. There are 13 residues in the CDR3. Germline V lookup: CDR1 DFQATT, CDR2 SNEGSKA (reference sequence). V lost 6 bases to trimming and J lost 4 bases; unmatched junction nucleotides: 3. The CDR3 here is CSARSGGYNEQFF. The CDR3 DNA reads TGCAGTGCCCGTAGCGGGGGGTACAATGAGCAGTTCTTC.

This clonotype appeared a few times. The CDR3 nucleotides read TGCGCCAGCAGCTTGGAACACCCTGGAAACACTGAAGCTTTCTTT. This gives the protein CASSLEHPGNTEAFF. This chain uses TRBV5-1 with TRBJ1-1; D is uncertain. The CDR3 covers 15 residues. The germline V and J ends were trimmed by 0 bases and 2 bases, with 11 bases remaining between them. CDR1 and CDR2 (germline): SGHRS, YFSETQ.

The chain uses TRBV3-1 and TRBJ2-3; TRBD1 might be the D (7 bases). Trimming stripped 0 bases from V and 0 bases from J, with 16 bases between. Germline-derived CDR1 and CDR2 are LGHDT and YNNKEL (reference sequence). The CDR3 covers 18 residues. The CDR3 nucleotides are TGTGCCAGCAGCCAAGAAGTAGGAGGGACAGTAAGCACAGATACGCAGTATTTT. As protein: CASSQEVGGTVSTDTQYF.

A word on this clonotype: A read error may explain this, as a much larger clone is one base away. The CDR3 DNA is TGTGCCAGCAGACTAGCGGGGGGGGCAGATACGCAGTATTTT. Its translation: CASRLAGGADTQYF. V is TRBV3-1 and J is TRBJ2-3, with 13 bases lining up with TRBD2. The V segment lost 6 bases and the J segment 4 bases; nucleotides outside the gene matches: 1. CDR1 is LGHDT and CDR2 is YNNKEL in the germline V gene (reference sequence). The CDR3 has 14 residues.

The genes are TRBV6-1 and TRBJ2-1; 12 bases fit TRBD2. Unmatched junction bases numbered 3, after V lost 6 bases and J lost 6 bases. The germline gives CDR1 MNHNS, CDR2 SASEGT. The CDR3 loop spans 14 amino acids. CDR3 bases: TGTGCCAGCAGGGGGACTAGCGGGCCCAATGAGCAGTTCTTC. Amino acids: CASRGTSGPNEQFF.

V gene TRBV3-1 combines with J gene TRBJ1-1; TRBD1 aligns across 8 bases. V gave up 5 bases and J gave up 5 bases; unmatched junction bases: 1. This CDR3 has 12 residues. From germline, CDR1 is LGHDT and CDR2 YNNKEL (reference sequence). The DNA for the CDR3 is TGTGCCAGCAGCAACAGGGGGACTGAAGCTTTCTTT. Protein: CASSNRGTEAFF.

The sample holds a few counts of this clonotype. This chain joins TRBV7-2 and TRBJ1-2, with D hard to call. The V end lost 1 base, the J end lost 0 bases, and 9 bases lay between the germline ends. The CDR3 runs 15 residues. CDR1 is SGHTA and CDR2 is FQGNSA in the germline V gene. The CDR3 DNA sequence: TGTGCCAGCAGCTTAGGGAACGGCCCTAACTATGGCTACACCTTC. Encoded protein: CASSLGNGPNYGYTF.